This TCR beta chain was sequenced in a study of blood T cell repertoires in COVID-19. About the research overall: PBMCs, B-cell-depleted T cells, or T cells were the source of the cDNA or gDNA that made up the material.

Generated by immunoSEQ multiplex PCR, the TCRdb table keeps only in-frame clones and is missing some. The sample lists some 400,000 clones, 70% to 90% occurring once. Enrolment of Seattle patients took place during active infection, and they were followed longitudinally. The V gene's germline CDR1 is SGHTA and CDR2 FQGNSA. The V end was cut by 5 bases, the J end by 7 bases, with 11 bases between. This CDR3 contains 12 residues. The clonotype comes from a woman in her sixties with COVID-19, enrolled during active disease. This chain connects TRBV7-2 to TRBJ1-2; D might be TRBD1 (6 bases). Sample: peripheral blood. CDR3 in amino acids: CASSLTGTGYTF. The DNA for the CDR3 is TGTGCCAGCAGCCTAACAGGGACTGGCTACACCTTC.